This T cell receptor beta chain was captured by sequencing in a study of T cell responses to AZD1222 COVID-19 vaccine. Whole-study results and caveats: Females outnumbered males among donors, who were mostly white British; clonal diversity was possibly underestimated.

Clones were read by immunoSEQ multiplex PCR, and TCRdb kept only the in-frame ones, dropping some. The table has around 140,000 clones, approximately 84% seen once. As regards this clone: Antigen specificity is unknown.

This CDR3 has 14 residues. With V trimmed by 5 bases and J by 4 bases, 4 bases remained unmatched. Germline V gene data show CDR1 as SGHNT and CDR2 as YENEEA. The sequence derives from an adult in good health. This chain connects TRBV11-3 to TRBJ1-1; 10 bases agree with TRBD1. The material sequenced was peripheral blood, taken on day 0 of AZD1222 vaccination. The CDR3 coding sequence is TGTGCCAGCAGCGTGGGACAGGGGAGCACTGAAGCTTTCTTT. It yields the protein CASSVGQGSTEAFF.